The text below deals with one T cell receptor (beta chain). The sample originates from a study of CD8 T cells in Susac syndrome. The CDR3 is 15 residues long. J gave up 3 bases and V 3 bases, and 7 bases lay outside the gene matches. Germline V gene sequence: CDR1 PRHDT, CDR2 FYEKMQ (reference sequence). Random hexamers served to reverse transcribe roughly 0.45 to 1 ug RNA. TCRdb recomputed calls from the immunoSEQ multiplex PCR reads with MiXCR, one row per CDR3 protein. The sample holds about 73,000 distinct CDR3 sequences, approximately 95% seen once. Multiple sclerosis controls were treatment-naive patients with stable or active relapsing-remitting disease.

The chain employs TRBV13 and TRBJ2-7; 8 nucleotides align to TRBD2. The sequenced material came from CD8+ T cells from PBMCs. This receptor was identified in a human donor with multiple sclerosis. CDR3 coding DNA: TGTGCCAGCAGCTTGGGGTCGGGGGGGAACTACGAGCAGTACTTC. This sequence encodes CASSLGSGGNYEQYF.